The entry below describes one T cell receptor (beta chain). The CDR3 is made up of 15 amino acids. Germline V gene data show CDR1 as SGHRS and CDR2 as YFSETQ. V lost 4 bases to trimming and J lost 1 base; unmatched junction nucleotides: 5. This entry belongs to a study of T cell changes during pregnancy in multiple sclerosis. Repertoires were generated with immunoSEQ multiplex PCR, while TCRdb's copy carries only in-frame clones and drops some. The sample lists just under 80,000 clones; over 85% were seen once. The source of this sequence is a female donor in good health, enrolled as a control in a pregnancy study. Sequencing used peripheral blood, obtained in the second trimester of pregnancy. V usage is TRBV5-1 and J usage is TRBJ1-1; TRBD1 agrees at 9 bases. The CDR3 here is CASSPGQGRNTEAFF. The CDR3 DNA sequence: TGCGCCAGCAGCCCCGGACAGGGGAGGAACACTGAAGCTTTCTTT.